This entry concerns a single TCR beta chain. What it recognizes is unknown. These data belong to a study of blood T cells in healthy people across ages. CDR1 is SGHRS, CDR2 YFSETQ, per germline. V trimming: 4 bases; J trimming: 2 bases; junction bases outside the gene matches: 10. The CDR3 has 18 amino acids. The second PCR ran about 6 to 11 cycles with a sample-barcoded 5' primer and J-beta primers. MiXCR, applied by TCRdb to the 5' RACE reads, yields one record per CDR3 protein. The table records fewer than 1.5 million distinct CDR3 sequences, about 40% of them present only once. The study, taken as a whole, reports: The study found more naive CD4+ cells and higher diversity in long-lived than aged donors.

This rearrangement joins TRBV5-1 to TRBJ2-5, with 14 nucleotides matching TRBD2. Sequencing was carried out using blood. The clonotype originates from a woman under 30 in good health. Written as DNA, the CDR3 is TGCGCCAGCAGCAAAGGGACTAGCGGGGGTACTCTACAAGAGACCCAGTACTTC. It encodes CASSKGTSGGTLQETQYF.